This TCR beta chain was identified during a study of cytomegalovirus exposure and HLA in healthy donors. Study results and caveats: TCR beta V segments were, for the most part, productive about 87% or about 30% of the time in an earlier analysis. According to the study, some 160 TCR beta chains were cytomegalovirus-associated. The authors judged a highly shared variant cluster likely a sequencing artifact.

The V end was cut by 2 bases, the J end by 0 bases, with 9 bases between. This CDR3 has 15 residues. Germline loops: CDR1 MNHEY, CDR2 SMNVEV (reference sequence). The PCR employed 60 Vbeta primers together with 13 Jbeta primers. TCRdb's table, derived via immunoSEQ multiplex PCR, lists solely in-frame clones and lacks some. The sample yields around 120,000 clones, 84% seen once. About this clone itself: Its antigen is unidentified.

This clonotype was obtained from a man aged 50 or older in good health and CMV-seronegative. Sequencing input: PBMCs. The chain joins TRBV27 to TRBJ2-3, with D unresolved. The CDR3 spells CASSLGQYSTDTQYF. CDR3 sequence (DNA): TGTGCCAGCAGTTTAGGGCAGTATAGCACAGATACGCAGTATTTT.